This TCR beta chain was captured by sequencing in a study of T cell repertoires in cytomegalovirus infection. Concerning this clonotype: Its antigen is undetermined.

MiXCR, applied by TCRdb to the reads, yields one record per CDR3 protein. The data contain 650,000 to 850,000 distinct CDR3 sequences, about 29% of them seen just once; the ten biggest clones take up over 10%. Germline-derived CDR1 and CDR2 are SQVTM and ANQGSEA. The CDR3 has 11 residues. V lost 6 bases and J lost 7; bases outside the gene matches: 3. The sequences come from cultured CD8+ T cells from PBMCs, collected from culture after CMV antigen stimulation. V gene TRBV29-1 combines with J gene TRBJ2-1, with TRBD1 identical over 7 bases. This TCR derives from a human donor in good health (CMV status not recorded). Some clones in this sample may be carry-over from other donors' samples. CDR3 region: CSVHRGNEQFF. In nucleotides, the CDR3 is TGCAGCGTACACAGGGGTAATGAGCAGTTCTTC.